The 8 T cell receptor beta chains in this list originate from one sample, sequenced in a study of blood T cell repertoires in COVID-19. Here immunoSEQ multiplex PCR was the method, and the copy in TCRdb shows in-frame clones only, minus some. The repertoire holds about 240,000 clones, with roughly 80% as singletons. The material sequenced was peripheral blood. The receptors come from a woman in her late teens or twenties with acute or convalescent COVID-19.

The rearrangement joins TRBV19 to TRBJ1-6, with TRBD1 identical over 7 bases. V was pared by 3 bases and J by 9 bases, with 8 bases of the junction left unmatched. Germline V gives CDR1 LNHDA, CDR2 SQIVND (reference sequence). The CDR3 totals 15 residues. CDR3 bases: TGTGCCAGTAGTATCAACAGGGGTTTTGGTTCACCCCTCCACTTT. Translation gives CASSINRGFGSPLHF.

V gene TRBV11-1 combines with J gene TRBJ2-1; D remains unclear. Germline CDR1 is SGHAT and CDR2 is FQDESV (reference sequence). V gave up 4 bases and J gave up 3 bases, with 7 bases separating them. This CDR3 is built from 13 residues. Written as DNA, the CDR3 is TGTGCCAGCAGCTCCTCCGGCTACAATGAGCAGTTCTTC. It codes for CASSSSGYNEQFF.

The V and J genes are TRBV7-2 and TRBJ2-7; no firm D call. The CDR3 runs 13 residues. Germline lookup yields CDR1 SGHTA and CDR2 FQGNSA. Trimming left V 1 base short and J 2 bases short, with 6 bases between. The DNA of the CDR3 is TGTGCCAGCAGCTTAGGGAGCCCCTACGAGCAGTACTTC. It is translated as CASSLGSPYEQYF.

This clone has only a few counts. The gene calls are TRBV27 and TRBJ2-5, with D possibly TRBD1 on 6 matching bases. Trimming took off 3 bases at V and 5 bases at J, with 16 bases between the two ends. This CDR3 spans 15 amino acids. Per the germline V gene, CDR1 is MNHEY and CDR2 is SMNVEV (reference sequence). The CDR3 DNA reads as TGTGCCAGCAGTTTGCAACAGGGTGGGCTGGAGACCCAGTACTTC. This gives the protein CASSLQQGGLETQYF.

The J gene is TRBJ1-6, the V gene TRBV7-3; D uncertain. V lost 0 bases and J 10 bases, leaving 13 bases between the germline ends. The CDR3 runs to 15 residues. From germline, CDR1 is SGHTA and CDR2 FQGTGA. The CDR3 nucleotides read TGTGCCAGCAGCTTAACCGGCGGGGAAAGGTCACCCCTCCACTTT. It specifies CASSLTGGERSPLHF.

The chain employs TRBV18 and TRBJ2-2, with D maybe TRBD1 (5 bases). V shed 3 bases and J shed 0 bases, with 11 bases lying between them. CDR1 is KGHSH and CDR2 is LQKENI in the germline V gene. The CDR3 loop spans 16 amino acids. The CDR3 is CASSPRTRTNTGELFF. The CDR3 DNA reads TGTGCCAGCTCACCCCGGACAAGGACGAACACCGGGGAGCTGTTTTTT.

The chain is built from TRBV19 and TRBJ2-7; 12 nucleotides align to TRBD2. The CDR3 runs 15 residues. Germline assignment: CDR1 LNHDA and CDR2 SQIVND (reference sequence). J lost 3 bases, V lost 6 bases, and 6 bases had no gene match. CDR3 sequence: CASSNLAGGLYEQYF. The CDR3, as DNA: TGTGCCAGTAGCAATCTAGCGGGAGGGCTCTACGAGCAGTACTTC. The variable domain in full, completed from reference TRBV19 and TRBJ2-7, reads DGGITQSPKYLFRKEGQNVTLSCEQNLNHDAMYWYRQDPGQGLRLIYYSQIVNDFQKGDIAEGYSVSREKKESFPLTVTSAQKNPTAFYLCASSNLAGGLYEQYFGPGTRLTVT.

The CDR3 here is CASSQRTSGRTGELFF. The CDR3 DNA sequence: TGTGCCAGCAGCCAAAGGACTAGCGGGAGAACCGGGGAGCTGTTTTTT. V gene TRBV14 combines with J gene TRBJ2-2, with TRBD2 identical over 13 bases. The trim removed 2 bases at V and 5 bases at J, leaving 2 bases unmatched. Germline-derived CDR1 and CDR2 are SGHDN and FVKESK. CDR3 length: 16 residues.